The 31 T cell receptor beta chains below come from one sample, sequenced in a study of CD8 T cells in Susac syndrome. After extraction with the RNeasy kit, roughly 0.5 to 1 ug of the RNA was reverse transcribed using random hexamers. TCRdb re-derived calls from the immunoSEQ multiplex PCR reads in MiXCR, one entry per CDR3 protein. The data show approximately 200,000 distinct CDR3 sequences, about 95% seen once. Sequencing was done on a sample of CD4+ T cells from PBMCs. The receptors stem from a human donor with multiple sclerosis.

The V call is TRBV29-1, the J call TRBJ1-1, with 7 bases fitting TRBD1. The junction had 8 bases not matched to a gene; V was cut back by 7 bases and J by 0 bases. The CDR3 spans 14 residues. CDR1 is SQVTM and CDR2 is ANQGSEA in the germline V gene. The CDR3 sequence is CSAVRDSLNTEAFF. CDR3 sequence (DNA): TGCAGCGCTGTCCGGGACAGTTTGAACACTGAAGCTTTCTTT.

The count of this clonotype is one. The genes are TRBV20-1 and TRBJ2-3, with a weak D call TRBD2 (6 bases). The CDR3 length is 14 residues. V lost 6 bases and J lost 5, with 18 bases in between. The germline CDR1 and CDR2 sequences are DFQATT and SNEGSKA (reference sequence). As DNA, the CDR3 is TGCAGTGCCGGTCCGGGCGGGGTGAGAGATACGCAGTATTTT. Encoded protein: CSAGPGGVRDTQYF.

This rearrangement joins TRBV30 to TRBJ1-1; D not resolved. The V end lost 3 bases, the J end lost 1 base, and 9 bases lay between the germline ends. CDR3 size: 13 residues. Germline V gives CDR1 GTSNPN, CDR2 SVGIG (reference sequence). The CDR3 loop is CAWSTRGNTEAFF. The CDR3 DNA reads TGTGCCTGGAGCACGCGGGGGAACACTGAAGCTTTCTTT.

The chain employs TRBV3-1 and TRBJ2-1; TRBD1 matches at 10 bases. Germline assignment: CDR1 LGHDT and CDR2 YNNKEL (reference sequence). J lost 8 bases, V lost 1 base, and 5 bases had no gene match. CDR3 length equals 15 residues. The CDR3 DNA follows: TGTGCCAGCAGCCAAGGACAGGGGGCCAGGGATGAGCAGTTCTTC. This codes for CASSQGQGARDEQFF.

This chain uses TRBV18 with TRBJ2-3; D possibly corresponds to TRBD1 (7 bases). With 4 bases removed from V and 5 bases from J, the gap between germline ends came to 10 bases. This CDR3 has 13 amino acids. Germline V gives CDR1 KGHSH, CDR2 LQKENI. The CDR3 DNA sequence: TGTGCCAGCTCACGACAGGGAGGAGATACGCAGTATTTT. This gives the protein CASSRQGGDTQYF. Full variable domain (outside the CDR3, taken from reference TRBV18 and TRBJ2-3): NAGVMQNPRHLVRRRGQEARLRCSPMKGHSHVYWYRQLPEEGLKFMVYLQKENIIDESGMPKERFSAEFPKEGPSILRIQQVVRGDSAAYFCASSRQGGDTQYFGPGTRLTVL.

CDR3 loop: CASSLARTGTYEQYV. Written as DNA, the CDR3 is TGTGCCAGCAGCTTGGCGCGGACAGGGACCTACGAGCAGTACGTC. The rearrangement joins TRBV5-6 to TRBJ2-7; 8 nucleotides line up with TRBD1. This CDR3 is built from 15 residues. J gave up 2 bases and V 0 bases, and 4 bases lay outside the gene matches. Germline CDR1 is SGHDT and CDR2 is YYEEEE.

The chain recombines TRBV4-1 with TRBJ2-3; TRBD1 is a possible D gene (6 bases). V was trimmed by 0 bases and J by 2 bases, leaving 15 bases between them. The CDR3 contains 17 residues. CDR1 and CDR2 from the germline V gene are MGHRA and YSYEKL. CDR3 residues: CASSQEGTLLSTDTQYF. CDR3 DNA: TGCGCCAGCAGCCAAGAAGGGACACTCCTTTCCACAGATACGCAGTATTTT.

The chain has TRBV7-2 and TRBJ2-7, with TRBD2 matching over 9 bases. Germline assignment: CDR1 SGHTA and CDR2 FQGNSA. The junction had 3 bases not matched to a gene; V was cut back by 5 bases and J by 7 bases. The CDR3 has 12 amino acids. In DNA, the CDR3 is TGTGCCAGCAGCGCCCTAGCGGGGGAGCAGTACTTC. Its protein is CASSALAGEQYF.

The V gene is TRBV12-3 or TRBV12-4, the J gene TRBJ2-5; 9 nucleotides agree with TRBD1. CDR3 length: 16 residues. Unmatched junction bases numbered 13, after V lost 6 bases and J lost 5 bases. The CDR3 here is CASRRPPGQGIETQYF. CDR3 sequence (DNA): TGTGCCAGCAGGAGACCTCCGGGACAGGGTATTGAGACCCAGTACTTC.

In DNA form, the CDR3 reads TGTGCCAGCAGCGCACTTAACACCGGGGAGCTGTTTTTT. Amino acids: CASSALNTGELFF. This rearrangement joins TRBV9 to TRBJ2-2; D not resolved. Trimming cost V 3 bases and J 2 bases, with 5 bases left between them. The germline gives CDR1 SGDLS, CDR2 YYNGEE. CDR3 length equals 13 residues.

This chain joins TRBV7-3 and TRBJ1-6; D not resolved. Trimming left V 1 base short and J 7 bases short, with 8 bases between. CDR1 is SGHTA, CDR2 FQGTGA, per germline. This CDR3 region has 14 residues. The CDR3 sequence: CASSLSWSNSPLHF. The CDR3 region has the DNA TGTGCCAGCAGCTTAAGTTGGTCGAATTCACCCCTCCACTTT.

This sequence joins TRBV9 and TRBJ2-5; no firm D call. The CDR3 extends over 12 amino acids. The V end was cut by 4 bases, the J end by 1 base, with 5 bases between. The germline V gene has CDR1 SGDLS and CDR2 YYNGEE. CDR3 in DNA: TGTGCCAGCAGCATGATCCAAGAGACCCAGTACTTC. Encoded protein: CASSMIQETQYF.

The chain has TRBV20-1 and TRBJ2-7; the D is unclear. Germline assignment: CDR1 DFQATT and CDR2 SNEGSKA (reference sequence). V dropped 4 bases and J dropped 2 bases, with 12 bases sitting between them. The CDR3 loop spans 13 amino acids. The CDR3 region is CSATSPGTYEQYF. The CDR3 DNA reads TGCAGTGCTACGTCCCCAGGAACCTACGAGCAGTACTTC.

The rearrangement links TRBV11-2 to TRBJ1-2; 10 bases align to TRBD1. The germline CDR1 and CDR2 sequences are SGHAT and FQNNGV. The CDR3 is made up of 16 amino acids. The junction had 10 bases not matched to a gene; V was cut back by 1 base and J by 8 bases. CDR3 DNA sequence: TGTGCCAGCAGCTTAGTAGGTGGACAGGGGGACTTCGGCTACACCTTC. It encodes CASSLVGGQGDFGYTF.

This clonotype was seen a single time. The chain is built from TRBV7-2 and TRBJ1-5; 7 bases fit TRBD1. The trim removed 5 bases at V and 9 bases at J, leaving 13 bases unmatched. Germline CDR1 reads SGHTA; CDR2 reads FQGNSA. The CDR3 loop spans 15 amino acids. DNA for the CDR3: TGTGCCAGCAGCATCCAAGGACAGGCGGGAGGGCCCCAGCATTTT. This gives the protein CASSIQGQAGGPQHF.

V gene TRBV6-6 combines with J gene TRBJ2-1; no clear D. Trimming stripped 7 bases from V and 5 bases from J, with 3 bases between. Germline-derived CDR1 and CDR2 are MNHNY and SVGAGI (reference sequence). The CDR3 consists of 10 residues. Here the CDR3 DNA reads TGTGCCAGCAAGGACAATGAGCAGTTCTTC. It yields the protein CASKDNEQFF.

The chain joins TRBV11-2 to TRBJ1-5; 8 nucleotides agree with TRBD1. The ends lost 8 bases at V and 5 bases at J; junction bases unmatched: 8. CDR1 and CDR2 from the germline V gene are SGHAT and FQNNGV. The CDR3 has 14 amino acids. CDR3 sequence (DNA): TGTGCCAGCTCCCCAGGGGGCAGTTATCAGCCCCAGCATTTT. This sequence encodes CASSPGGSYQPQHF. Using reference TRBV11-2 and TRBJ1-5 for the parts outside the CDR3, the full variable domain is EAGVAQSPRYKIIEKRQSVAFWCNPISGHATLYWYQQILGQGPKLLIQFQNNGVVDDSQLPKDRFSAERLKGVDSTLKIQPAKLEDSAVYLCASSPGGSYQPQHFGDGTRLSIL.

This chain uses TRBV25-1 with TRBJ1-2, with D uncertain. This CDR3 region has 13 residues. V lost 2 bases and J 4 bases, leaving 8 bases between the germline ends. Germline CDR1 and CDR2: MGHDK and SYGVNS. For the CDR3, the DNA is TGTGCCAGCAGTGAAACTCAGCCCTATGGCTACACCTTC. The encoded protein is CASSETQPYGYTF.

The chain has TRBV29-1 and TRBJ2-2; D gene unclear. Germline loops: CDR1 SQVTM, CDR2 ANQGSEA. The germline V and J ends were trimmed by 7 bases and 6 bases, with 21 bases remaining between them. CDR3 length: 15 amino acids. This CDR3 is CSAQNVWDSSGELFF. In DNA, the CDR3 is TGCAGCGCTCAAAACGTTTGGGATTCTTCCGGGGAGCTGTTTTTT.

The rearrangement uses TRBV15 and TRBJ2-3, with D possibly being TRBD1 or TRBD2 (5 bases each). Germline loops: CDR1 LNHNV, CDR2 YYDKDF (reference sequence). The CDR3 extends over 14 amino acids. Trimming removed 0 bases at V and 5 bases at J, with 9 bases between. CDR3 nucleotides: TGTGCCACCAGCAGAGATGAGGGGCGAGATACGCAGTATTTT. As protein: CATSRDEGRDTQYF.

J is TRBJ2-3 and V is TRBV11-2, with 7 bases matching TRBD1. CDR1 SGHAT and CDR2 FQNNGV come from the germline V gene. This CDR3 spans 15 amino acids. J was trimmed by 0 bases and V by 5 bases; bases with no gene match: 5. The CDR3 nucleotides read TGTGCCAGCAGCCGGACAGGAATTAGCACAGATACGCAGTATTTT. This sequence encodes CASSRTGISTDTQYF.

V is TRBV3-1 and J is TRBJ1-2, with TRBD1 identical over 9 bases. Germline loops: CDR1 LGHDT, CDR2 YNNKEL (reference sequence). J gave up 6 bases and V 4 bases, and 6 bases lay outside the gene matches. This CDR3 spans 14 amino acids. Written as DNA, the CDR3 is TGTGCCAGCAGCCGAAGGACAGGGGCGGATGGCTACACCTTC. Translated, it gives CASSRRTGADGYTF.

The chain has TRBV29-1 and TRBJ2-5; possible D gene TRBD2, 6 bases. Trimming took 3 bases from V and 4 from J, leaving 9 bases between them. This CDR3 region has 12 residues. CDR1 is SQVTM and CDR2 is ANQGSEA in the germline V gene. The CDR3 loop is CSVEDGGETQYF. The CDR3 bases are TGCAGCGTTGAGGACGGGGGAGAGACCCAGTACTTC.

The genes are TRBV29-1 and TRBJ2-7, with D uncertain. Germline CDR1 SQVTM, CDR2 ANQGSEA. V lost 7 bases and J 6 bases, leaving 13 bases between the germline ends. This CDR3 region has 11 residues. The CDR3 sequence is CSALTWGEQYF. As DNA, the CDR3 is TGCAGCGCCCTTACCTGGGGCGAGCAGTACTTC.

The chain employs TRBV5-1 and TRBJ1-6; the D gene is possibly TRBD1 (5 bases). The germline CDR1 and CDR2 sequences are SGHRS and YFSETQ. The CDR3 is made up of 17 amino acids. V lost 3 bases to trimming and J lost 0 bases, with 13 bases between them. This CDR3 is CASSSRDLSSYNSPLHF. The CDR3 region has the DNA TGCGCCAGCAGCTCCAGGGACTTAAGCTCCTATAATTCACCCCTCCACTTT.

The gene calls are TRBV5-4 and TRBJ1-6; D remains unclear. CDR3 length equals 15 residues. The germline CDR1 and CDR2 sequences are SGHNT and YYREEE (reference sequence). V was pared by 3 bases and J by 12 bases, with 19 bases between. The CDR3 reads CASSSERDIIQPLHF. The CDR3 DNA is TGTGCCAGCAGCTCAGAGAGGGATATAATTCAACCCCTCCACTTT.

The chain combines TRBV29-1 with TRBJ2-2; D is tentatively TRBD1 or TRBD2 (5 bases each). The CDR3 loop spans 16 amino acids. CDR1 is SQVTM and CDR2 is ANQGSEA in the germline V gene. Trimming stripped 5 bases from V and 5 bases from J, with 21 bases between. As DNA, the CDR3 is TGCAGCGTTCGAAACCCAAGGCAGGGACGGACCGGGGAGCTGTTTTTT. As protein: CSVRNPRQGRTGELFF.

V is TRBV12-3 or TRBV12-4 and J is TRBJ1-2, with 7 bases aligning to TRBD1. This CDR3 comprises 16 residues. The ends lost 4 bases at V and 0 bases at J; junction bases unmatched: 8. Here the CDR3 DNA reads TGTGCCAGCAGTTCCCAGGGGGGACTCGCTAACTATGGCTACACCTTC. Translation: CASSSQGGLANYGYTF.

This chain links TRBV3-1 with TRBJ2-2; TRBD2 is a possible D gene (5 bases). Between the trimmed V and J ends, which lost 4 bases and 6 bases, there was a span of 12 bases. Germline CDR1 reads LGHDT; CDR2 reads YNNKEL (reference sequence). This CDR3 is built from 14 residues. CDR3 amino acids: CASSPRTRAGELFF. CDR3 DNA: TGTGCCAGCAGCCCCCGTACTAGAGCCGGGGAGCTGTTTTTT.

The chain employs TRBV7-9 and TRBJ1-2; the match to TRBD1 covers 7 bases. V shed 1 base and J 4 bases; nucleotides not matched to a gene: 3. Germline-derived CDR1 and CDR2 are SEHNR and FQNEAQ (reference sequence). This CDR3 is 14 amino acids long. CDR3 region: CASSLVGDSYGYTF. The CDR3 DNA sequence: TGTGCCAGCAGCTTAGTCGGGGACAGCTATGGCTACACCTTC.

V usage is TRBV29-1 and J usage is TRBJ2-3; the D is unclear. Deletions cut 6 bases from V and 1 base from J, with 8 bases between. The germline gives CDR1 SQVTM, CDR2 ANQGSEA. The CDR3 runs 12 residues. CDR3 sequence reads: CSVKGGTDTQYF. CDR3 nucleotides: TGCAGCGTAAAAGGCGGCACAGATACGCAGTATTTT.